The 11 T cell receptor beta chains listed next were all sequenced from one sample in a study of cytomegalovirus exposure and HLA in healthy donors. Primers included in the PCR were 60 Vbeta and 13 Jbeta primers. The data were produced by immunoSEQ multiplex PCR, yet TCRdb's version contains in-frame clones alone and is incomplete. The repertoire includes roughly 150,000 clones, approximately 71% of them detected once, and 8.5% to 12% sits in the top ten. Source material: PBMCs. These TCRs come from a man aged 25-40 years in good health and CMV-seropositive.

This chain connects TRBV29-1 to TRBJ2-7; TRBD1 matches 10 bases. The CDR3 has 14 amino acids. Germline V CDR1 and CDR2: SQVTM, ANQGSEA. Trimming removed 6 bases from V and 7 bases from J; junction bases left unmatched: 12. In DNA, the CDR3 is TGCAGCGTCGACTCGGGGACAGGGGTTCTGGAGCAGTACTTC. The encoded protein is CSVDSGTGVLEQYF.

The chain links TRBV6-1 to TRBJ2-2, with 7 nucleotides matching TRBD2. V lost 3 bases and J lost 3; bases outside the gene matches: 13. The length of the CDR3 is 18 residues. Germline CDR1 and CDR2: MNHNS and SASEGT. The CDR3 reads CASSEASPWGRDTGELFF. CDR3 coding DNA: TGTGCCAGCAGTGAGGCGTCCCCTTGGGGGAGGGACACCGGGGAGCTGTTTTTT.

CDR3 DNA: TGTGCCAGCAACCCTTTACAGGGGGATCAGCCCCAGCATTTT. It translates to CASNPLQGDQPQHF. The V and J genes are TRBV6-1 and TRBJ1-5, with 8 bases that match TRBD1. CDR3 length: 14 amino acids. V lost 7 bases, J lost 5 bases, and 7 bases stayed unmatched. The germline gives CDR1 MNHNS, CDR2 SASEGT.

The chain uses TRBV7-8 and TRBJ2-3; TRBD2 aligns across 9 bases. CDR1 is SGHVS, CDR2 FQNEAQ, per germline. The CDR3 is 16 residues long. Trimming removed 3 bases from V and 4 bases from J; junction bases left unmatched: 8. In nucleotides, the CDR3 is TGTGCCAGCAGCTTGCTCGGCGGGAGGGTGGCAGATACGCAGTATTTT. It specifies CASSLLGGRVADTQYF.

The chain carries TRBV30 and TRBJ1-1; 8 bases agree with TRBD1. V shed 0 bases, J shed 0 bases, and the junction held 12 bases outside the gene matches. Germline lookup yields CDR1 GTSNPN and CDR2 SVGIG (reference sequence). The CDR3 loop spans 18 amino acids. CDR3: CAWSVPYWTGSMNTEAFF. Written as DNA, the CDR3 is TGTGCCTGGAGTGTACCGTATTGGACAGGGTCAATGAACACTGAAGCTTTCTTT.

This clone was seen only a few times. The chain is built from TRBV7-3 and TRBJ2-1; tentative D call: TRBD1 (5 bases). Germline V gene sequence: CDR1 SGHTA, CDR2 FQGTGA. This CDR3 is built from 13 residues. V lost 2 bases to trimming and J lost 9 bases, with 11 bases between them. The CDR3 DNA is TGTGCCAGCAGCTTAGGGGCCGGAGCTGAGCAGTTCTTC. Encoded protein: CASSLGAGAEQFF.

V usage is TRBV4-1 and J usage is TRBJ1-1; D possibly corresponds to TRBD1 (6 bases). The CDR3 runs 17 residues. V was cut by 1 base and J by 2 bases, with 17 bases left in between. Germline V gene lookup returns CDR1 MGHRA and CDR2 YSYEKL. The CDR3 region is CASSQGHWGGRNTEAFF. CDR3 sequence (DNA): TGCGCCAGCAGCCAAGGACACTGGGGGGGGCGAAACACTGAAGCTTTCTTT.

The chain recombines TRBV5-5 with TRBJ1-2; D is perhaps TRBD1 (6 bases). Germline values: CDR1 SGHKS, CDR2 YYEKEE (reference sequence). V was pared by 0 bases and J by 3 bases, with 9 bases between. This CDR3 contains 14 residues. DNA for the CDR3: TGTGCCAGCAGCTTGGATCCAGGGGACTATGGCTACACCTTC. This codes for CASSLDPGDYGYTF.

The chain carries TRBV9 and TRBJ2-3; D unresolved. Trimming stripped 3 bases from V and 5 bases from J, with 7 bases between. Germline V CDR1 and CDR2: SGDLS, YYNGEE. The CDR3 spans 12 residues. The CDR3 is CASSESGDTQYF. The CDR3 DNA reads as TGTGCCAGCAGCGAGTCCGGAGATACGCAGTATTTT.

This clone appeared a few times. The chain uses TRBV7-2 and TRBJ2-1, with 9 nucleotides matching TRBD2. V was clipped by 2 bases and J by 3 bases; unmatched bases: 2. Germline V gene lookup returns CDR1 SGHTA and CDR2 FQGNSA. This CDR3 region has 15 residues. CDR3 coding DNA: TGTGCCAGCAGCTTATCAGCGGGAGGCTACAATGAGCAGTTCTTC. Residues: CASSLSAGGYNEQFF.

The CDR3 protein is CAWSVGWSGRSDGYTF. CDR3 DNA sequence: TGTGCCTGGAGTGTAGGTTGGTCAGGGCGGTCGGATGGCTACACCTTC. The chain links TRBV30 to TRBJ1-2; possible D gene TRBD1, 5 bases. V was clipped by 0 bases and J by 6 bases, with 20 bases between them. CDR1 and CDR2 (germline): GTSNPN, SVGIG (reference sequence). There are 16 residues in the CDR3.